These T cell receptor beta chains were read from a single sample in a study of T cells after yellow fever vaccination. TCRdb re-analysed the 5' RACE reads in MiXCR, keeping a single row per CDR3 protein. The sample lists a few hundred thousand distinct CDR3 sequences, 10% to 15% occurring once. The sample was CD4+ T cells sorted from PBMCs, taken 45 days after the yellow fever booster vaccination. The receptor set was obtained from a man aged 25 to 40 who received the YFV17D yellow fever vaccine. Each CDR3 is given with its conserved first and last residue. D genes are given only for firm matches. Some rows have no size entry. The others give once, few or many, or a class for an expanded clone.

>TRBJ2-1|few|TRBV28|TRBD2
CASRGSGLPSSNEQFF
TGTGCCAGCAGGGGTTCGGGACTACCTTCTTCCAATGAGCAGTTCTTC
>TRBJ2-7|many|TRBV4-3|-
CASSQGRGSYEQYF
TGCGCCAGCAGCCAAGGAAGAGGCTCCTACGAGCAGTACTTC
>TRBJ2-6|few|TRBV6-2/TRBV6-3|-
CASTMGYSGANVLTF
TGTGCCAGCACCATGGGATACTCTGGGGCCAACGTCCTGACTTTC
>TRBJ2-1|-|TRBV11-1|TRBD1
CASSAQPGTGKVLNEQFF
TGTGCCAGCAGCGCTCAACCCGGGACAGGGAAGGTTCTCAATGAGCAGTTCTTC
>TRBJ2-5|few|TRBV10-3|-
CAISGPGQGKKETQYF
TGTGCCATCAGTGGCCCGGGACAAGGAAAGAAAGAGACCCAGTACTTC
>TRBJ2-3|few|TRBV20-1|TRBD2
CSVYAGGITDTQYF
TGCAGTGTGTACGCGGGAGGGATCACAGATACGCAGTATTTT
>TRBJ2-1|few|TRBV20-1|TRBD1
CSAREDRRSYNEQFF
TGCAGTGCTAGAGAGGACAGGAGATCCTACAATGAGCAGTTCTTC
>TRBJ1-1|many|TRBV12-3/TRBV12-4|TRBD1
CASSSTRGLAFF
TGTGCCAGCAGTTCCACCAGGGGGCTAGCTTTCTTT
>TRBJ2-2|few|TRBV7-6|TRBD2
CASSWDLKKKRLAGGLNTGELFF
TGTGCCAGCAGCTGGGACCTAAAAAAGAAACGACTAGCGGGAGGACTGAACACCGGGGAGCTGTTTTTT
>TRBJ2-7|-|TRBV15|TRBD1
CATSKGQGYEQYF
TGTGCCACCAGCAAGGGACAGGGGTACGAGCAGTACTTC
>TRBJ2-1|-|TRBV11-2|-
CASNPTGRGAYNEQFF
TGTGCCAGCAACCCCACGGGGAGGGGGGCCTACAATGAGCAGTTCTTC
>TRBJ2-4|-|TRBV6-5|TRBD2
CASEIAGAKNIQYF
TGTGCCAGTGAAATAGCGGGGGCCAAAAACATTCAGTACTTC
>TRBJ2-1|-|TRBV20-1|TRBD2
CSAREGTSGSNEQFF
TGCAGTGCTAGAGAAGGGACTAGCGGAAGCAATGAGCAGTTCTTC
>TRBJ2-1|-|TRBV7-9|-
CASSQYRVSQNEQFF
TGTGCCAGCAGCCAATACCGGGTATCTCAGAATGAGCAGTTCTTC
>TRBJ2-5|few|TRBV4-2|TRBD2
CASSPGLAGGETQYF
TGTGCCAGCAGCCCAGGACTAGCGGGAGGAGAGACCCAGTACTTC
>TRBJ2-7|few|TRBV6-2/TRBV6-3|-
CASVGTGYGEQYF
TGTGCCAGCGTAGGCACAGGGTACGGCGAGCAGTACTTC
>TRBJ2-1|-|TRBV20-1|-
CSASPSIGTSNEQFF
TGCAGTGCAAGCCCCAGCATAGGAACATCCAATGAGCAGTTCTTC
>TRBJ2-6|few|TRBV5-1|-
CASSLVVASASPGANVLTF
TGCGCCAGCAGCTTGGTGGTAGCCTCAGCCTCCCCTGGGGCCAACGTCCTGACTTTC
>TRBJ2-1|-|TRBV20-1|TRBD2
CSARYATSGYYNEQFF
TGCAGTGCTAGATACGCGACTAGCGGGTACTACAATGAGCAGTTCTTC
>TRBJ1-5|few|TRBV20-1|TRBD1
CSAAAGTGVQPQHF
TGCAGTGCTGCCGCCGGGACAGGGGTTCAGCCCCAGCATTTT
>TRBJ2-7|many|TRBV18|-
CASSPPSGRYEQYF
TGTGCCAGCTCACCACCTTCGGGACGTTACGAGCAGTACTTC
>TRBJ2-7|-|TRBV5-1|TRBD2
CASSGGLAIEQYF
TGCGCCAGCAGCGGCGGACTAGCGATCGAGCAGTACTTC
>TRBJ1-2|-|TRBV7-9|-
CASSLSGPVGNGYTF
TGTGCCAGCAGCTTATCAGGGCCGGTTGGGAATGGCTACACCTTC
>TRBJ2-1|many|TRBV7-6|-
CASSLINEQFF
TGTGCCAGCAGCCTCATCAATGAGCAGTTCTTC
>TRBJ2-1|many|TRBV5-1|-
CASTGVGSYNEQFF
TGCGCCAGCACGGGGGTGGGTAGTTACAATGAGCAGTTCTTC
>TRBJ2-6|-|TRBV7-9|-
CASSLATSGANVLTF
TGTGCCAGCAGCTTAGCCACTTCTGGGGCCAACGTCCTGACTTTC
>TRBJ2-5|few|TRBV7-7|TRBD2
CASSAGSGSQETQYF
TGTGCTAGCAGCGCAGGAAGCGGGAGCCAAGAGACCCAGTACTTC
>TRBJ2-7|few|TRBV7-9|-
CASSLEWGIEQYF
TGTGCCAGCAGCTTAGAATGGGGGATCGAGCAGTACTTC
>TRBJ1-1|-|TRBV5-6|-
CASSLAGRFENTEAFF
TGTGCCAGCAGCTTGGCGGGCAGATTCGAGAACACTGAAGCTTTCTTT
>TRBJ2-5|many|TRBV5-1|-
CASSLAHREGETQYF
TGCGCCAGCAGCTTGGCTCACAGAGAAGGAGAGACCCAGTACTTC
>TRBJ1-1|-|TRBV27|-
CASSAAGSQAFF
TGTGCCAGCAGTGCCGCCGGGTCGCAAGCTTTCTTT
>TRBJ2-1|-|TRBV7-2|TRBD2
CASSIQAGAADEQFF
TGTGCCAGCAGCATCCAAGCGGGAGCGGCGGATGAGCAGTTCTTC
>TRBJ2-3|-|TRBV29-1|TRBD2
CSVDGGGTSLDTQYF
TGCAGCGTTGATGGTGGGGGGACTAGCTTGGATACGCAGTATTTT
>TRBJ2-7|few|TRBV7-8|-
CASSLVQSYEQYF
TGTGCCAGCAGCTTAGTACAGTCCTACGAGCAGTACTTC
>TRBJ2-7|-|TRBV12-3/TRBV12-4|-
CASSLVSATREQYF
TGTGCCAGCAGTTTAGTAAGCGCCACACGGGAGCAGTACTTC
>TRBJ2-1|few|TRBV12-3/TRBV12-4|-
CASRGVQKHSYNEQFF
TGTGCCAGCAGGGGGGTCCAAAAGCACTCCTACAATGAGCAGTTCTTC
>TRBJ2-1|-|TRBV12-3/TRBV12-4|TRBD2
CASSPSGRAFDEQFF
TGTGCCAGCAGCCCCTCCGGGAGGGCCTTCGATGAGCAGTTCTTC
>TRBJ2-1|once|TRBV11-3|-
CASSLGQKQNEQFF
TGTGCCAGCAGCTTAGGCCAGAAACAAAATGAGCAGTTCTTC
>TRBJ1-2|few|TRBV20-1|TRBD1
CSVPDRENYGYTF
TGCAGCGTACCCGACAGGGAGAACTATGGCTACACCTTC
>TRBJ2-7|few|TRBV7-2|TRBD2
CASSTSSGNVYEQYF
TGTGCCAGCAGCACTTCTAGCGGGAACGTGTACGAGCAGTACTTC
>TRBJ2-1|few|TRBV20-1|-
CSALSSATYNEQFF
TGCAGTGCGCTATCTAGCGCCACATACAATGAGCAGTTCTTC
>TRBJ2-1|-|TRBV5-6|-
CASSLPGSWKNEQFF
TGTGCCAGCAGCTTGCCCGGGAGTTGGAAAAATGAGCAGTTCTTC
>TRBJ2-5|few|TRBV29-1|-
CSVAQGGQETQYF
TGCAGCGTTGCACAGGGAGGGCAAGAGACCCAGTACTTC
>TRBJ2-2|once|TRBV7-3|-
CASSSQWLDGELFF
TGTGCCAGCAGCTCACAGTGGTTGGACGGGGAGCTGTTTTTT
>TRBJ2-6|-|TRBV20-1|-
CSARAALARGSGANVLTF
TGCAGTGCTAGAGCTGCATTAGCCAGGGGCTCTGGGGCCAACGTCCTGACTTTC
>TRBJ2-7|-|TRBV7-2|-
CASSMGTDYEQYF
TGTGCCAGCAGCATGGGGACGGACTACGAGCAGTACTTC
>TRBJ2-1|-|TRBV20-1|-
CSARTGLTYNEQFF
TGCAGTGCTAGAACCGGACTGACCTACAATGAGCAGTTCTTC
>TRBJ2-3|many|TRBV29-1|TRBD2
CSATSGTSGTDTQYF
TGCAGCGCTACATCCGGGACTAGCGGTACAGATACGCAGTATTTT
>TRBJ1-1|-|TRBV6-1|TRBD1
CASSEDPTGDTEAFF
TGTGCCAGCAGTGAGGACCCTACAGGGGACACTGAAGCTTTCTTT
>TRBJ2-1|-|TRBV7-2|TRBD1
CASSLAGQGYNEQFF
TGTGCCAGCAGCTTAGCGGGACAGGGTTACAATGAGCAGTTCTTC
>TRBJ2-3|few|TRBV20-1|TRBD2
CSARDQGLAGVRGTDTQYF
TGCAGTGCTAGAGATCAGGGTCTAGCGGGAGTCCGGGGCACAGATACGCAGTATTTT
>TRBJ1-5|few|TRBV20-1|-
CSAMGDPYQPQHF
TGCAGTGCTATGGGAGACCCCTATCAGCCCCAGCATTTT
>TRBJ2-4|few|TRBV24-1|-
CATSRNLAKNIQYF
TGTGCCACCAGTCGTAACCTAGCCAAAAACATTCAGTACTTC
>TRBJ2-5|many|TRBV7-9|-
CASSGRTQETQYF
TGTGCCAGCAGCGGCCGGACCCAAGAGACCCAGTACTTC